Shown below are 26 T cell receptor beta chains from a single sample sequenced in a study of human T cells and chemical hapten exposure. Time point reported: pre-sensitization, week 0. Sample treatment: therapeutic diphenylcyclopropenone sensitization with weekly scalp DPC. TCRdb recomputed calls from the RACE reads with MiXCR, one row per CDR3 protein. This table has about 380,000 distinct CDR3 sequences, roughly 5% appearing once. Specimen: whole blood, collected in connection with sensitization to the hapten diphenylcyclopropenone (DPC). The receptors originated from a woman in her forties or fifties with alopecia areata. Some clones in this sample may be carry-over from other donors' samples.

This clonotype has at least ten counts. V gene TRBV7-2 combines with J gene TRBJ2-3; perhaps TRBD2 as D (6 bases). The germline gives CDR1 SGHTA, CDR2 FQGNSA. V was cut by 1 base and J by 1 base, with 12 bases left in between. This CDR3 contains 16 residues. CDR3 residues: CASSLVAGTGTDTQYF. The CDR3 coding sequence is TGTGCCAGCAGCTTAGTAGCCGGGACTGGCACAGATACGCAGTATTTT.

This clonotype was detected only a few times. This chain connects TRBV11-3 to TRBJ2-1, with 9 nucleotides matching TRBD1. The CDR3 is 16 amino acids. The germline V gene encodes CDR1 SGHNT and CDR2 YENEEA. The V segment lost 5 bases and the J segment 8 bases; nucleotides outside the gene matches: 13. The chain's CDR3 is CASSRGQGLPRDEQFF. The DNA for the CDR3 is TGTGCCAGCAGCCGGGGACAGGGTCTTCCAAGGGATGAGCAGTTCTTC.

The V and J genes are TRBV12-3 or TRBV12-4 and TRBJ2-3; tentatively, D is TRBD1 (5 bases). The CDR3 sequence is 15 residues long. V lost 3 bases, J lost 4 bases, and 14 bases lay in between. In nucleotides, the CDR3 is TGTGCCAGCAGTTTGTCCAGGGATGCATCAGATACGCAGTATTTT. As protein: CASSLSRDASDTQYF.

The J gene is TRBJ2-2, the V gene TRBV27, with D hard to call. V shed 5 bases and J shed 2 bases, with 6 bases lying between them. The CDR3 spans 13 residues. Germline lookup yields CDR1 MNHEY and CDR2 SMNVEV (reference sequence). The CDR3 DNA reads as TGTGCCAGCAGTCCGTATAACACCGGGGAGCTGTTTTTT. Translated: CASSPYNTGELFF.

This clonotype was seen many times. This chain connects TRBV3-1 to TRBJ2-7; weak D call: TRBD1 (6 bases). The CDR3 covers 14 residues. Between the trimmed V and J ends, which lost 0 bases and 5 bases, there was a span of 11 bases. CDR1 is LGHDT, CDR2 YNNKEL, per germline (reference sequence). The CDR3 DNA reads as TGTGCCAGCAGCCAAGATGGGGCAGGGGACGAGCAGTACTTC. This gives the protein CASSQDGAGDEQYF.

The rearrangement uses TRBV27 and TRBJ2-7; 7 positions agree with TRBD1. The length of the CDR3 is 15 residues. The germline V gene encodes CDR1 MNHEY and CDR2 SMNVEV (reference sequence). The V segment lost 3 bases and the J segment 5 bases; nucleotides outside the gene matches: 10. CDR3 nucleotide sequence: TGTGCCAGCAGTTTTCGGACAGGCCCACCCGACGAGCAGTACTTC. Protein: CASSFRTGPPDEQYF.

Only a few counts were recorded for this clonotype. The genes are TRBV6-6 and TRBJ2-5; perhaps TRBD2 as D (5 bases). The length of the CDR3 is 14 residues. Trimming took off 0 bases at V and 3 bases at J, with 8 bases between the two ends. Germline V gives CDR1 MNHNY, CDR2 SVGAGI (reference sequence). The CDR3: CASSYSSGEETQYF. The CDR3 coding sequence is TGTGCCAGCAGTTACTCGTCCGGGGAAGAGACCCAGTACTTC.

This clonotype occurred many times. V usage is TRBV5-1 and J usage is TRBJ2-1, with TRBD2 matching 8 bases. J lost 0 bases, V lost 3 bases, and 5 bases had no gene match. Germline CDR1 reads SGHRS; CDR2 reads YFSETQ. The length of the CDR3 is 16 residues. The CDR3 DNA reads as TGCGCCAGCAGCTCGAGCGGGGGCAGCTCCTACAATGAGCAGTTCTTC. It encodes CASSSSGGSSYNEQFF.

In this sample, this clonotype turned up many times. The chain recombines TRBV29-1 with TRBJ2-3, with TRBD2 matching 9 bases. V shed 6 bases and J 7 bases; nucleotides not matched to a gene: 5. This CDR3 comprises 12 residues. Germline CDR1 and CDR2: SQVTM and ANQGSEA. CDR3 amino acids: CSVAGTSYTQYF. The CDR3 DNA reads as TGCAGCGTGGCCGGGACTAGCTATACGCAGTATTTT.

Only a few counts were recorded for this clonotype. The chain has TRBV29-1 and TRBJ2-1, with no clear D. The CDR3 has 13 amino acids. V lost 4 bases, J lost 1 base, and 8 bases lay in between. In germline, CDR1 is SQVTM, CDR2 ANQGSEA. CDR3 sequence: CSVVTDSYNEQFF. CDR3 nucleotide sequence: TGCAGCGTTGTAACCGATTCCTACAATGAGCAGTTCTTC.

This clonotype occurred a few times. The chain has TRBV5-8 and TRBJ2-1; TRBD2 aligns across 11 bases. The junction had 7 bases not matched to a gene; V was cut back by 0 bases and J by 8 bases. CDR3 length equals 16 residues. Germline V gives CDR1 SGHTS, CDR2 YDEGEE. Written as DNA, the CDR3 is TGTGCCAGCAGCTTGGGGGTGACTAGCGGGGCCCATGAGCAGTTCTTC. Translating gives CASSLGVTSGAHEQFF.

This clonotype appeared a few times. V is TRBV3-1 and J is TRBJ1-1, with D possibly being TRBD1 (6 bases). Trimming stripped 1 base from V and 8 bases from J, with 11 bases between. This CDR3 comprises 13 residues. CDR1 LGHDT and CDR2 YNNKEL come from the germline V gene (reference sequence). Written as DNA, the CDR3 is TGTGCCAGCAGCCAAGCTCCAGGGGCAGAAGCTTTCTTT. Encoded protein: CASSQAPGAEAFF.

The chain combines TRBV21-1 with TRBJ1-6. TRBV21-1 is a recognized pseudogene. There are 14 residues in the CDR3. The CDR3 reads CASSKLAGDSPLHF. The CDR3 DNA follows: TGTGCCAGCAGCAAACTCGCAGGAGATTCACCCCTCCACTTT.

This clonotype showed up many times. The genes are TRBV12-3 or TRBV12-4 and TRBJ1-2, with 9 bases matching TRBD1. This CDR3 spans 12 amino acids. V gave up 6 bases and J gave up 7 bases; unmatched junction bases: 3. CDR3 region: CASSGTGIGYTF. The CDR3 DNA follows: TGTGCCAGCAGCGGGACAGGGATTGGCTACACCTTC.

There are many counts of this clonotype. CDR3 bases: TGTGCCAGCACACGACTAGGCACCAATGAGCAGTTCTTC. Protein product: CASTRLGTNEQFF. The chain joins TRBV27 to TRBJ2-1, with D maybe TRBD2 (6 bases). V lost 7 bases to trimming and J lost 6 bases, with 13 bases between them. Germline V CDR1 and CDR2: MNHEY, SMNVEV (reference sequence). This CDR3 has 13 amino acids.

This clonotype came up a few times. The J gene is TRBJ1-5, the V gene TRBV6-2 or TRBV6-3, with 9 nucleotides matching TRBD1. The germline gives CDR1 MNHEY, CDR2 SVGEGT. The CDR3 spans 15 residues. J lost 1 base, V lost 8 bases, and 6 bases had no gene match. The CDR3 DNA is TGTGCCAGCGTGGGGACAGGGACAAGCAATCAGCCCCAGCATTTT. Protein: CASVGTGTSNQPQHF.

The chain couples TRBV20-1 to TRBJ1-2; D gene unclear. The CDR3 is 13 amino acids. From germline, CDR1 is DFQATT and CDR2 SNEGSKA (reference sequence). V shed 0 bases and J shed 4 bases, with 9 bases lying between them. CDR3 bases: TGCAGTGCTAGAGATCTGCAGGCCTATGGCTACACCTTC. This gives the protein CSARDLQAYGYTF.

This clonotype was seen at least ten times. Sequence at one end of the junction differs from germline and may be a read error. This rearrangement joins TRBV5-1 to TRBJ2-7, with 9 bases aligning to TRBD1. The CDR3 extends over 14 amino acids. Germline V gene data show CDR1 as SGHRS and CDR2 as YFSETQ. The CDR3 bases are TGCGCCAGCAGCTTGCTGGGACAGGGTAGCGAGGAGTACTTC. This sequence encodes CASSLLGQGSEEYF.

V gene TRBV28 combines with J gene TRBJ1-2; D might be TRBD1 (5 bases). CDR3 length: 12 residues. Germline V gene data show CDR1 as MDHEN and CDR2 as SYDVKM. V lost 5 bases, J lost 5 bases, and 9 bases lay in between. The CDR3, as DNA: TGTGCCAGCAGTGACAGACCGTATGGCTACACCTTC. Translated, it gives CASSDRPYGYTF.

The chain joins TRBV23-1 to TRBJ1-5; D is ambiguous. TRBV23-1 is given ORF status, its function remaining uncertain. Trimming left V 4 bases short and J 0 bases short, with 7 bases between. CDR3 length equals 14 residues. For the CDR3, the DNA is TGCGCCAGCAGTCTTCCTAATAGCAATCAGCCCCAGCATTTT. This gives the protein CASSLPNSNQPQHF.

This clonotype was seen ten or more times. One end of the junction does not line up with germline, which may come from a read error. The chain couples TRBV6-5 to TRBJ1-1; TRBD1 matches at 8 bases. From germline, CDR1 is MNHEY and CDR2 SVGAGI. The length of the CDR3 is 11 residues. The CDR3, as DNA: TGTGCCAGCACCCAGGGGGCTGAGGCTTTCTTT. It translates to CASTQGAEAFF.

This clonotype showed up many times. The chain has TRBV7-9 and TRBJ1-1; D perhaps matches TRBD1 (5 bases). Germline V gene sequence: CDR1 SEHNR, CDR2 FQNEAQ (reference sequence). Deletions cut 3 bases from V and 5 bases from J, with 10 bases between. The CDR3 runs 13 residues. CDR3 amino acids: CASSLDGGTEAFF. As DNA, the CDR3 is TGTGCCAGCAGCTTGGATGGGGGGACTGAAGCTTTCTTT.

This clonotype showed up many times. V and J are TRBV3-1 and TRBJ2-7; TRBD1 matches 9 bases. Germline values: CDR1 LGHDT, CDR2 YNNKEL (reference sequence). This CDR3 is built from 15 residues. Trimming removed 0 bases from V and 6 bases from J; junction bases left unmatched: 6. CDR3 in amino acids: CASSQERQGEPEQYF. The CDR3 nucleotides read TGTGCCAGCAGCCAAGAGAGACAGGGGGAACCCGAGCAGTACTTC.

This clonotype was observed a handful of times. This chain links TRBV4-1 with TRBJ1-5; D remains ambiguous. The V and J ends lost 0 bases and 7 bases respectively, with 7 bases between them. Germline V gene data show CDR1 as MGHRA and CDR2 as YSYEKL. This CDR3 spans 13 amino acids. This chain's CDR3 is CASSQDPTQPQHF. The CDR3 DNA reads TGCGCCAGCAGCCAAGATCCGACCCAGCCCCAGCATTTT.

This clonotype has a count of ten or more. The chain recombines TRBV6-5 with TRBJ1-1, with D tentatively TRBD1 (5 bases). Trimming shortened V by 6 bases and J by 3 bases, and 14 bases separated the two germline ends. This CDR3 region has 14 residues. The germline gives CDR1 MNHEY, CDR2 SVGAGI. CDR3 sequence (DNA): TGTGCCAGCAGACAACCGGGACGCGACACTGAAGCTTTCTTT. Translating it yields CASRQPGRDTEAFF.

This clonotype was picked up many times. The chain has TRBV6-2 or TRBV6-3 and TRBJ1-5, with D unclear. The CDR3 is 12 amino acids. Germline V gene data show CDR1 as MNHEY and CDR2 as SVGEGT. The ends were cut back, 5 bases at V and 4 bases at J, with 6 bases in the middle. CDR3 region: CASSRINQPQHF. CDR3 DNA sequence: TGTGCCAGCAGTCGGATTAATCAGCCCCAGCATTTT.